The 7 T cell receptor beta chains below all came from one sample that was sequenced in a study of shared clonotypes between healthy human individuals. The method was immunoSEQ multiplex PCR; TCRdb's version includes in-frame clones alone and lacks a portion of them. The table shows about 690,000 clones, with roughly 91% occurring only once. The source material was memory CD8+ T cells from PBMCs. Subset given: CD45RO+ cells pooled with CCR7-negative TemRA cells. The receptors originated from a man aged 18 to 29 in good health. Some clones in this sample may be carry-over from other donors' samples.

Here the CDR3 reads CAMGLAGVETQYF. The CDR3 DNA reads TGTGCCATGGGACTAGCGGGAGTAGAGACCCAGTACTTC. This rearrangement joins TRBV30 to TRBJ2-5; TRBD2 agrees at 14 bases. The V gene's germline CDR1 is GTSNPN and CDR2 SVGIG (reference sequence). The V and J ends lost 8 bases and 4 bases, in that order; junction bases with no gene match: 3. This CDR3 region has 13 residues.

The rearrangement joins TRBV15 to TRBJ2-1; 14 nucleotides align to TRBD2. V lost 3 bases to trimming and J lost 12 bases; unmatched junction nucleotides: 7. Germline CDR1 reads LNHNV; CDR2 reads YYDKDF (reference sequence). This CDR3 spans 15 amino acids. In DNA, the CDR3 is TGTGCCACCAGCAGTCGGACTAGCGGGAGGTGGGTGCAGTTCTTC. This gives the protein CATSSRTSGRWVQFF. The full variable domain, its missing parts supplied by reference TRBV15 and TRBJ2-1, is DAMVIQNPRYQVTQFGKPVTLSCSQTLNHNVMYWYQQKSSQAPKLLFHYYDKDFNNEADTPDNFQSRRPNTSFCFLDIRSPGLGDTAMYLCATSSRTSGRWVQFFGPGTRLTVL.

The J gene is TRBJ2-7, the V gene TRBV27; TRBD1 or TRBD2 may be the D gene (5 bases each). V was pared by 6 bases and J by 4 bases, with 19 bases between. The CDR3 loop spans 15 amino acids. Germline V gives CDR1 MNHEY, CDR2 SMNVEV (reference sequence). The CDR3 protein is CASSPGAHWVYEQYF. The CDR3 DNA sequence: TGTGCCAGCAGCCCCGGGGCCCACTGGGTTTACGAGCAGTACTTC.

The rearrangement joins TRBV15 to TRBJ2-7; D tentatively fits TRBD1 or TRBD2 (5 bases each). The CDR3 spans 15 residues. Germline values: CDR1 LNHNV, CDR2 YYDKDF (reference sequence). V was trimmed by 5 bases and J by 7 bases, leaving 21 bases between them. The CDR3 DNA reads TGTGCCACCAGCCCGCGACCGGGACCTCCGGGGGAGCAGTACTTC. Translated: CATSPRPGPPGEQYF.

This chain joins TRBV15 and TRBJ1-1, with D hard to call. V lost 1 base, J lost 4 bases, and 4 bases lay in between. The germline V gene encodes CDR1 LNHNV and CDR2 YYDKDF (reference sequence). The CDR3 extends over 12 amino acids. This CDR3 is CATSRGFTEAFF. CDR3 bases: TGTGCCACCAGCAGAGGCTTCACTGAAGCTTTCTTT. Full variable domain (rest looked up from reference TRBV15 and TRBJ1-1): DAMVIQNPRYQVTQFGKPVTLSCSQTLNHNVMYWYQQKSSQAPKLLFHYYDKDFNNEADTPDNFQSRRPNTSFCFLDIRSPGLGDTAMYLCATSRGFTEAFFGQGTRLTVV.

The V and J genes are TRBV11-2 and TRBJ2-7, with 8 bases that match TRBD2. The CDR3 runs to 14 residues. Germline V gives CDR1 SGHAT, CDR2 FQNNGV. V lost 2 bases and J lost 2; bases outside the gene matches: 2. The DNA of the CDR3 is TGTGCCAGCAGCTTAATAGCGGGAACCTACGAGCAGTACTTC. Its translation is CASSLIAGTYEQYF.

CDR3 region: CASSFRQGNYGYTF. The DNA for the CDR3 is TGTGCCAGCAGTTTCCGTCAGGGGAACTATGGCTACACCTTC. The chain couples TRBV5-4 to TRBJ1-2; D is perhaps TRBD1 (6 bases). In germline, CDR1 is SGHNT, CDR2 YYREEE (reference sequence). This CDR3 is 14 amino acids long. V was pared by 5 bases and J by 2 bases, with 13 bases between.